This T cell receptor (beta chain) is from a study of blood T cell repertoires in COVID-19. Whole-study context: Acute and convalescent COVID-19 samples came from the United States, Italy and Spain. PBMCs, B-cell-depleted T cells, or T cells provided the cDNA or gDNA that made up the material.

Losses at the gene ends were 5 bases for V and 0 bases for J; bases not matched to a gene: 2. The CDR3 is made up of 13 amino acids. Looked up from germline, CDR1 is SQVTM and CDR2 is ANQGSEA. In the original workflow: Reference gene primer amplification yielded estimated nucleated cell counts. Generated by immunoSEQ multiplex PCR, the TCRdb table keeps only in-frame clones and is missing some. The V and J calls and clone size are taken from that table; D and trimming were inferred from the DNA. This table holds 52,000 or so clones, roughly 83% found once. The V gene is TRBV29-1, the J gene TRBJ2-7, with 9 bases identical to TRBD2. Input material: peripheral blood. The TCR was taken from a man between 70 and 80 years old with active COVID-19. The CDR3 DNA follows: TGCAGCGTTAGGACTAGCGACTCCTACGAGCAGTACTTC. This translates into CSVRTSDSYEQYF.